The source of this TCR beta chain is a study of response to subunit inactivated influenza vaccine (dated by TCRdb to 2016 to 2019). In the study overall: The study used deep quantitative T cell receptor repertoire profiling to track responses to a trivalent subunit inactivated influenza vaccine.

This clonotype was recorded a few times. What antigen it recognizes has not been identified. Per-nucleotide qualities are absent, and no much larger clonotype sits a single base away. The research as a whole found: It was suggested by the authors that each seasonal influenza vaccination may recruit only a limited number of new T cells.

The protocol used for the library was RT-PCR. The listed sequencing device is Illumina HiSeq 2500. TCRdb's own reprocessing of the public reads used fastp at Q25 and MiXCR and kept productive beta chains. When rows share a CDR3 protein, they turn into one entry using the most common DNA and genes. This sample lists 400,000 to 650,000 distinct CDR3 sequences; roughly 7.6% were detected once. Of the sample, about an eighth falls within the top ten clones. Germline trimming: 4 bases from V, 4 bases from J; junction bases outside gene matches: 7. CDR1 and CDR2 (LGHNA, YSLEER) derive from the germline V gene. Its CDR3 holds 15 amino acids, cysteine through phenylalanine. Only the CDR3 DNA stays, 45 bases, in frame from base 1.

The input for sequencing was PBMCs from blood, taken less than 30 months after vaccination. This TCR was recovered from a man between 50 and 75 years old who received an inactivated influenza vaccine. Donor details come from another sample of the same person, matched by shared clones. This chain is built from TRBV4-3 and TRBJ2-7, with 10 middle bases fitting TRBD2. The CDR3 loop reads CASSPRLAGIYEQYF. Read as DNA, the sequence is TGCGCCAGCAGCCCGAGACTAGCGGGTATATACGAGCAGTACTTC.